This record looks at one T cell receptor (beta chain) sequence and its context. The target antigen is unknown. This specimen comes from a study of regulatory T cells in long-lasting Graves disease. Study-wide findings and caveats: Less diverse TCR repertoires were seen in persistent Graves' patients than in newly diagnosed ones.

Trimming cost V 6 bases and J 7 bases; bases outside gene matches: 12. CDR1 is DFQATT and CDR2 is SNEGSKA in the germline V gene (reference sequence). The CDR3 is made up of 13 amino acids. Arm-PCR of CDR3 regions with iRepertoire HTBI primers generated TCR beta libraries. TCRdb analysed the multiplex PCR reads with MiXCR anew, one entry per CDR3 protein. There are approximately 290,000 distinct CDR3 sequences in the sample; 20% to 25% occur only once, and roughly three fifths lies in the top ten. As to time point: persistent/refractory GD, antithyroid drugs over 5 years with positive TRAb. RNA extracted from PBMCs served as the sequencing template.

The clonotype was recovered from a female donor with Graves disease. The sample consisted of peripheral blood mononuclear cells (PBMCs), taken when the disease was refractory, from a patient treated with antithyroid drugs. This chain connects TRBV20-1 to TRBJ2-7, with 7 bases fitting TRBD1. CDR3 DNA sequence: TGCAGTGCCATTAGAGGGACAGTAAGTGAGCAGTACTTC. Protein product: CSAIRGTVSEQYF.